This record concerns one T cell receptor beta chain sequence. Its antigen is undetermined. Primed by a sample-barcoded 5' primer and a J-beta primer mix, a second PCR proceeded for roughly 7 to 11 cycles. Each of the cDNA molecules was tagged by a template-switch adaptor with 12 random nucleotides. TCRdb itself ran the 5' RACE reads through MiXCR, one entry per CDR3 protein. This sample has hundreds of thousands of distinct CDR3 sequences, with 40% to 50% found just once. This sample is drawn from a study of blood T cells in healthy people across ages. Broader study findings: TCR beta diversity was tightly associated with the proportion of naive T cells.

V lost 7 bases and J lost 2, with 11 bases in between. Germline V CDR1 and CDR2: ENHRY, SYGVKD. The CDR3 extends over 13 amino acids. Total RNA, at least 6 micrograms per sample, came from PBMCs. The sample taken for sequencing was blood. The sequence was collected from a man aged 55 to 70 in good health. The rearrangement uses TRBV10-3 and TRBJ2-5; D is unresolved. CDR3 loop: CAIKALNQETQYF. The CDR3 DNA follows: TGTGCCATCAAGGCCCTAAATCAAGAGACCCAGTACTTC.